This T cell receptor beta chain was profiled in a study of T-cell memory formation after mild COVID-19 (dated by TCRdb to about 2021). About the study as a whole: TCR sequence clusters from the two donors were largely donor specific. The cohort comprised two young, previously healthy adult volunteers, one female and one male. In two donors, T-cell clones that expanded and contracted after mild COVID-19 were followed by sequencing TCRalpha and TCRbeta repertoires longitudinally.

General conclusions and limits of the study: Whether the second-wave clones peaking on day 37 were SARS-CoV-2 specific was not confirmed. Contracting CD4+ clones were found mainly in CM and EM memory subsets, while CD8+ clones were enriched in EMRA. Some responding clones were detected in pre-infection memory, which suggested that pre-existing cross-reactive memory T cells had joined the SARS-CoV-2 response. From day 15 to 85, contracting clones showed balanced CD4/CD8 phenotypes, whereas a second wave of clones that expanded from day 15 to 37 leaned towards CD4+. The study included only a couple of mild cases, and larger cohorts that include severe cases with pre-infection samples were judged to be necessary.

As regards this clonotype: Its binding antigen is unknown. No base quality information exists; no much larger clone differs at one position.

V lost 1 base and J lost 7 bases, and the count of bases not matched to a germline gene is 9. CDR1 and CDR2 are read off the germline V gene as KGHSH and LQKENI. The CDR3, cysteine through phenylalanine, is 16 amino acids long. The only DNA kept is the CDR3, 48 bases in frame from the first base. PBMCs were isolated by Ficoll-Paque density gradient centrifugation. Sequencing used an Illumina NovaSeq 6000. cDNA libraries for TCRalpha and TCRbeta were prepared by 5'RACE using constant-segment primers, with sample barcodes and unique molecular identifiers added. Trizol reagent was used to extract RNA from every sample. Libraries were amplified in two PCR steps, with a second sample barcode and Illumina TruSeq adapters added in the second step. Sequencing of the libraries was done on an Illumina NovaSeq, producing 2 x 150 bp paired-end reads. In the source study's methods: The reads were demultiplexed and collapsed into UMI-guided consensus sequences using migec v1.2.7. Using mixcr v2.1.11, the UMI consensuses were aligned to TRA and TRB V and J templates and assembled into clonotypes. A clonotype was counted as expanded or contracted only when both edgeR and NoisET called the clonotype significant, with the noise models trained on biological replicates. For edgeR calls, a false discovery rate-adjusted p below 0.01 and a log2 fold-change threshold of 1 were applied. As an exploratory analysis of dynamics, PCA with hierarchical clustering was applied to max-normalized trajectories of the 1000 most abundant clonotypes. Separately sequenced CD4+ and CD8+ repertoires were used to assign the CD4 or CD8 phenotype of responding clones. TCRdb reworked the public reads: Q25 trimming with fastp, MiXCR clone assembly, productive beta chains retained. When rows share a CDR3 protein, they turn into one entry using the most common DNA and genes. These V and J calls rely on TCRdb rather than the paper's analysis. For this sample the table gives approximately 450,000 distinct CDR3 sequences, of which about 20% were detected only once. Of the sample, about 12% falls within the top ten clones.

The sample comprised PBMCs or a T cell subset sorted from them (not recorded which). The chain couples TRBV18 to TRBJ2-1, and TRBD2 aligns with 8 junction nucleotides. This TCR was sampled from an adult woman who had mild COVID-19 (a few samples of this study predate the infection). The sample titles of this study are shuffled in the database, so cell type and time point are left out; the donor was told from shared clones. In nucleotide form, the sequence is TGTGCCAGCTCACCACTCCAGCGGGAGAGTGGAAATGAGCAGTTCTTC. Its translation reads: CASSPLQRESGNEQFF.